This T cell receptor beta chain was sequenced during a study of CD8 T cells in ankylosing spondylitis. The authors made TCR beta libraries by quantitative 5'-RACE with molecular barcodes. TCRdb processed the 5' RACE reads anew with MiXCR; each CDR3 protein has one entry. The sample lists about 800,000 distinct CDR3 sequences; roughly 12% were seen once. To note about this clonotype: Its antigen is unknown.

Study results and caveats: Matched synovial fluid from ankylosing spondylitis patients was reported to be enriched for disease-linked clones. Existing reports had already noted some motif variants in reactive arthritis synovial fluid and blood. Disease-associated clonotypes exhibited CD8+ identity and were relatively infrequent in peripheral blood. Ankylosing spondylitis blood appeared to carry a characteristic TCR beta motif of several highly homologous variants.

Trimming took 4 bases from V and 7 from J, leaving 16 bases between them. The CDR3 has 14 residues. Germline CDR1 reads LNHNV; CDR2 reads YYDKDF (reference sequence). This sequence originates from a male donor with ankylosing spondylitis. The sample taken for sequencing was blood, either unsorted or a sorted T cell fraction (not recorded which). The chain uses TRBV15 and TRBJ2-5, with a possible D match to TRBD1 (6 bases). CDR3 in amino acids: CATSNPQGSGTQYF. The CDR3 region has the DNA TGTGCCACCAGCAACCCCCAGGGGAGTGGGACCCAGTACTTC.